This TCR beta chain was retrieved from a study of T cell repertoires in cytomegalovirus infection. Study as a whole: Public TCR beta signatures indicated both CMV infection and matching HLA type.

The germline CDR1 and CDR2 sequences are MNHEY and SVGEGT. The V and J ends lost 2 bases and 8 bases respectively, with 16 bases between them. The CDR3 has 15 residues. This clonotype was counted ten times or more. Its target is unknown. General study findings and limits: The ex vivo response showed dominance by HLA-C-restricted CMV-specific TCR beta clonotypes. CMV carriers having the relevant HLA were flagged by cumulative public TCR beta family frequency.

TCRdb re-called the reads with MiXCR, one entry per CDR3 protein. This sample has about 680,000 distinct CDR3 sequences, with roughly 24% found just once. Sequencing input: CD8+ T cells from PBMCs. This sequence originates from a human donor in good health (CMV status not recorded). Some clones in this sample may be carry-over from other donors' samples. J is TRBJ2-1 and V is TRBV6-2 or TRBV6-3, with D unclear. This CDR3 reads CASSYVRKGTDEQFF. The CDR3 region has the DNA TGTGCCAGCAGTTACGTACGGAAGGGAACCGATGAGCAGTTCTTC.